Listed here are 32 T cell receptor beta chains from one sample, sequenced in a study of blood T cell repertoires in COVID-19. TCRdb's copy holds only in-frame clones and misses some; the assay was immunoSEQ multiplex PCR. The sample lists under 150,000 clones; around 81% were seen once. The sequencing input was peripheral blood. These receptors came from a woman in her fifties or sixties with active or convalescent COVID-19.

The chain uses TRBV7-9 and TRBJ2-6; D is unresolved. V was shortened by 2 bases and J by 4 bases, with 12 bases between the two germline ends. The CDR3 is made up of 16 amino acids. Germline CDR1 is SEHNR and CDR2 is FQNEAQ (reference sequence). This CDR3 is CASSLSLVTGANVLTF. In DNA, the CDR3 is TGTGCCAGCAGCTTAAGCCTAGTAACCGGGGCCAACGTCCTGACTTTC. Full variable domain (remainder filled in from reference TRBV7-9 and TRBJ2-6): DTGVSQNPRHKITKRGQNVTFRCDPISEHNRLYWYRQTLGQGPEFLTYFQNEAQLEKSRLLSDRFSAERPKGSFSTLEIQRTEQGDSAMYLCASSLSLVTGANVLTFGAGSRLTVL.

The chain joins TRBV6-5 to TRBJ2-7, with 8 nucleotides matching TRBD1. Trimming cost V 2 bases and J 0 bases; bases outside gene matches: 0. This CDR3 is 14 amino acids long. Germline V gives CDR1 MNHEY, CDR2 SVGAGI. The CDR3 region has the DNA TGTGCCAGCAGTTACACAGGGGGCTCCTACGAGCAGTACTTC. This translates into CASSYTGGSYEQYF.

The chain joins TRBV29-1 to TRBJ2-2; TRBD2 aligns across 12 bases. The ends lost 2 bases at V and 6 bases at J; junction bases unmatched: 7. From germline, CDR1 is SQVTM and CDR2 ANQGSEA. The CDR3 has 16 residues. CDR3 nucleotide sequence: TGCAGCGTTGAAAGGGGGCTAGCGGGAGGGCCCGGGGAGCTGTTTTTT. Translating gives CSVERGLAGGPGELFF.

The V and J genes are TRBV2 and TRBJ1-6; 9 nucleotides match TRBD1. This CDR3 has 14 amino acids. V dropped 6 bases and J dropped 5; count of bases not matched to a gene: 2. CDR1 is SNHLY, CDR2 FYNNEI, per germline. In DNA, the CDR3 is TGTGCCAGCAGGGGACAGGGAAATAATTCACCCCTCCACTTT. Translated: CASRGQGNNSPLHF.

This clone appeared once. This chain joins TRBV18 and TRBJ1-1, with D maybe TRBD1 (6 bases). This CDR3 is built from 14 residues. V lost 6 bases to trimming and J lost 4 bases, with 15 bases between them. Germline values: CDR1 KGHSH, CDR2 LQKENI. The CDR3 reads CASSSGTRGTEAFF. As DNA, the CDR3 is TGTGCCAGCTCGTCTGGGACCAGGGGCACTGAAGCTTTCTTT. The variable domain in full, with the rest retrieved from reference TRBV18 and TRBJ1-1, is NAGVMQNPRHLVRRRGQEARLRCSPMKGHSHVYWYRQLPEEGLKFMVYLQKENIIDESGMPKERFSAEFPKEGPSILRIQQVVRGDSAAYFCASSSGTRGTEAFFGQGTRLTVV.

DNA for the CDR3: TGTGCCAGCAGCTCCCCTTCGGGTGGGGAGTACGAGCAGTACTTC. The encoded protein is CASSSPSGGEYEQYF. The chain carries TRBV28 and TRBJ2-7; possibly TRBD2 for D (5 bases). Trimming removed 6 bases from V and 4 bases from J, with 19 bases in between. CDR1 and CDR2 (germline): MDHEN, SYDVKM. CDR3 length: 15 residues.

The chain is built from TRBV5-4 and TRBJ2-5; 9 bases agree with TRBD2. Per germline, CDR1 SGHNT and CDR2 YYREEE (reference sequence). Losses at the gene ends were 3 bases for V and 4 bases for J; bases not matched to a gene: 4. The CDR3 is 14 residues long. CDR3 amino acids: CASSSGLAGETQYF. CDR3 coding DNA: TGTGCCAGCAGCTCGGGACTAGCTGGAGAGACCCAGTACTTC.

This clone was seen many times. The rearrangement links TRBV6-6 to TRBJ2-5, with D perhaps TRBD2 (5 bases). V dropped 2 bases and J dropped 2 bases, with 6 bases sitting between them. Germline V CDR1 and CDR2: MNHNY, SVGAGI (reference sequence). This CDR3 is built from 13 residues. The chain's CDR3 is CASSYQRQETQYF. For the CDR3, the DNA is TGTGCCAGCAGTTACCAGCGGCAAGAGACCCAGTACTTC.

CDR3 sequence (DNA): TGTGCCAGCAACCCCCGGGAGTGGACCGGGGAGCTGTTTTTT. Protein: CASNPREWTGELFF. This chain joins TRBV7-9 and TRBJ2-2; TRBD2 is a possible D gene (6 bases). Germline CDR1 and CDR2: SEHNR and FQNEAQ (reference sequence). Trimming removed 7 bases at V and 5 bases at J, with 14 bases between. The CDR3 sequence is 14 residues long.

This clone showed up just once. The V gene is TRBV4-1, the J gene TRBJ2-5; 15 bases match TRBD2. The CDR3 is 16 amino acids. J gave up 1 base and V 5 bases, and 2 bases lay outside the gene matches. Germline V gives CDR1 MGHRA, CDR2 YSYEKL. CDR3 nucleotide sequence: TGCGCCAGCAGCTGGGGACTAGCGGGGGGCCAAGAGACCCAGTACTTC. Amino acid sequence: CASSWGLAGGQETQYF.

The chain carries TRBV7-2 and TRBJ1-2; 7 bases align to TRBD1. Germline CDR1 is SGHTA and CDR2 is FQGNSA. V lost 4 bases to trimming and J lost 0 bases; unmatched junction nucleotides: 5. The CDR3 extends over 15 amino acids. As DNA, the CDR3 is TGTGCCAGCAGCTGGTCCGGGACAGCTAACTATGGCTACACCTTC. This translates into CASSWSGTANYGYTF.

This chain links TRBV5-4 with TRBJ2-7, with no clear D. In germline, CDR1 is SGHNT, CDR2 YYREEE (reference sequence). Trimming stripped 1 base from V and 6 bases from J, with 8 bases between. The CDR3 is 12 amino acids. The CDR3 DNA sequence: TGTGCCAGCAGCTTGAACCGAGGCGAGCAGTACTTC. Protein sequence: CASSLNRGEQYF.

This sequence joins TRBV9 and TRBJ2-1; 8 bases fit TRBD2. Trimming removed 3 bases from V and 0 bases from J; junction bases left unmatched: 14. Germline V gene sequence: CDR1 SGDLS, CDR2 YYNGEE. This CDR3 region has 19 residues. The CDR3 sequence: CASSAGGVVRRSSYNEQFF. The DNA for the CDR3 is TGTGCCAGCAGCGCGGGGGGGGTAGTCCGACGTAGCTCCTACAATGAGCAGTTCTTC.

The chain couples TRBV10-3 to TRBJ2-2, with 9 bases identical to TRBD1. The CDR3 runs to 16 residues. Germline V gives CDR1 ENHRY, CDR2 SYGVKD. V lost 5 bases to trimming and J lost 3 bases; unmatched junction nucleotides: 7. The CDR3 loop is CAISNRDREDTGELFF. The DNA for the CDR3 is TGTGCCATCAGTAACCGGGACAGGGAAGACACCGGGGAGCTGTTTTTT.

V and J are TRBV3-1 (or the pseudogene TRBV3-2) and TRBJ1-2; D call uncertain. V gave up 5 bases and J gave up 4 bases, with 11 bases separating them. Germline V CDR1 and CDR2: LGHDT, YNNKEL (reference sequence). This CDR3 has 13 amino acids. Here the CDR3 reads CASSEGISYGYTF. As DNA, the CDR3 is TGTGCCAGCAGCGAGGGAATTTCCTATGGCTACACCTTC.

The chain recombines TRBV6-5 with TRBJ1-5; TRBD1 matches 8 bases. There are 15 residues in the CDR3. Trimming took 7 bases from V and 1 from J; bases not matched to a gene: 6. The germline CDR1 and CDR2 sequences are MNHEY and SVGAGI. The CDR3 protein is CASNRGSRSNQPQHF. In DNA, the CDR3 is TGTGCCAGCAACAGGGGGAGTCGGAGCAATCAGCCCCAGCATTTT.

The genes are TRBV5-1 and TRBJ1-4; D gene unclear. This CDR3 is built from 13 residues. Per germline, CDR1 SGHRS and CDR2 YFSETQ. The V and J ends lost 2 bases and 2 bases respectively, with 4 bases between them. The CDR3 here is CASSFQTNEKLFF. As DNA, the CDR3 is TGCGCCAGCAGCTTCCAGACTAATGAAAAACTGTTTTTT.

The rearrangement joins TRBV5-4 to TRBJ2-2; weak D call: TRBD1 (5 bases). CDR3 length: 17 residues. V gave up 2 bases and J gave up 1 base, with 15 bases separating them. Germline assignment: CDR1 SGHNT and CDR2 YYREEE (reference sequence). CDR3 sequence (DNA): TGTGCCAGCAGCTTACGAATGGGGCGCGGGAACACCGGGGAGCTGTTTTTT. It codes for CASSLRMGRGNTGELFF.

The chain couples TRBV7-2 to TRBJ1-1, with 7 bases fitting TRBD1. Germline V gives CDR1 SGHTA, CDR2 FQGNSA. V shed 5 bases, J shed 1 base, and the junction held 7 bases outside the gene matches. The CDR3 is made up of 15 amino acids. The CDR3 region is CASSLRQGWNTEAFF. CDR3 in DNA: TGTGCCAGCAGCCTACGACAGGGATGGAACACTGAAGCTTTCTTT.

The chain couples TRBV7-3 to TRBJ1-1; 9 bases are a match to TRBD1. The CDR3 contains 17 residues. V shed 5 bases and J 3 bases; nucleotides not matched to a gene: 13. Germline V gene sequence: CDR1 SGHTA, CDR2 FQGTGA. Here the CDR3 DNA reads TGTGCCAGCAGCCCTACCGGGACAGGGCTGAGGCACACTGAAGCTTTCTTT. Translation: CASSPTGTGLRHTEAFF.

The rearrangement links TRBV28 to TRBJ1-5; D is perhaps TRBD1 (5 bases). V lost 7 bases and J 1 base, leaving 17 bases between the germline ends. The CDR3 is 16 amino acids. CDR1 MDHEN and CDR2 SYDVKM come from the germline V gene. DNA for the CDR3: TGTGCCAGCACCTCGTCACGGGGGTTAAGCAATCAGCCCCAGCATTTT. Translation: CASTSSRGLSNQPQHF.

The genes are TRBV28 and TRBJ1-1, with TRBD1 identical over 8 bases. This CDR3 has 15 residues. Germline V lookup: CDR1 MDHEN, CDR2 SYDVKM. V shed 6 bases, J shed 0 bases, and the junction held 6 bases outside the gene matches. For the CDR3, the DNA is TGTGCCAGCAGAGTGAGGACAGGGTTGAACACTGAAGCTTTCTTT. Amino acid sequence: CASRVRTGLNTEAFF.

The J gene is TRBJ2-5, the V gene TRBV11-2; TRBD1 matches 10 bases. Trimming took 1 base from V and 6 from J; bases not matched to a gene: 8. Germline CDR1 and CDR2: SGHAT and FQNNGV. The CDR3 loop spans 16 amino acids. This CDR3 is CASSLATGGGRQTQYF. The DNA of the CDR3 is TGTGCCAGCAGCTTAGCGACAGGGGGCGGCAGACAGACCCAGTACTTC.

V usage is TRBV27 and J usage is TRBJ1-2; possibly TRBD1 for D (5 bases). V was pared by 0 bases and J by 0 bases, with 8 bases between. Germline V lookup: CDR1 MNHEY, CDR2 SMNVEV (reference sequence). This CDR3 has 15 residues. Written as DNA, the CDR3 is TGTGCCAGCAGTTTATCGCGGGGACCTAACTATGGCTACACCTTC. This sequence encodes CASSLSRGPNYGYTF.

The rearrangement joins TRBV9 to TRBJ2-3; a weak D match, TRBD1 (7 bases). With 8 bases removed from V and 5 bases from J, the gap between germline ends came to 21 bases. Germline V gene sequence: CDR1 SGDLS, CDR2 YYNGEE. This CDR3 comprises 15 residues. The CDR3 protein is CASAANPGGKDTQYF. In nucleotides, the CDR3 is TGTGCCAGTGCCGCCAACCCAGGGGGGAAAGATACGCAGTATTTT.

This chain links TRBV19 with TRBJ2-6, with a tentative D call TRBD2 (5 bases). Trimming took 4 bases from V and 2 from J, leaving 18 bases between them. CDR1 and CDR2 (germline): LNHDA, SQIVND (reference sequence). CDR3 length equals 18 residues. In DNA form, the CDR3 reads TGTGCCAGTAGTAACCTCCTGGGAGTGTTCGCTGGGGCCAACGTCCTGACTTTC. Its translation: CASSNLLGVFAGANVLTF.

The rearrangement links TRBV3-1 (or the pseudogene TRBV3-2) to TRBJ1-2; maybe TRBD1 (5 bases). The CDR3 is 13 amino acids. The V end was cut by 4 bases, the J end by 4 bases, with 10 bases between. Germline loops: CDR1 LGHDT, CDR2 YNNKEL (reference sequence). CDR3 in amino acids: CASSPRQFYGYTF. In DNA, the CDR3 is TGTGCCAGCAGCCCTAGACAGTTCTATGGCTACACCTTC.

V is TRBV5-1 and J is TRBJ1-2, with D perhaps TRBD1 (6 bases). Germline-derived CDR1 and CDR2 are SGHRS and YFSETQ. The CDR3 length is 15 residues. The ends were cut back, 2 bases at V and 0 bases at J, with 11 bases in the middle. In nucleotides, the CDR3 is TGCGCCAGCAGCTTAGGGGGATTAGCTAACTATGGCTACACCTTC. Protein product: CASSLGGLANYGYTF.

This chain uses TRBV3-1 (or the pseudogene TRBV3-2) with TRBJ2-3; perhaps TRBD2 as D (5 bases). V was clipped by 3 bases and J by 0 bases, with 13 bases between them. The CDR3 covers 16 residues. Germline lookup yields CDR1 LGHDT and CDR2 YNNKEL (reference sequence). The CDR3 is CASSQGVRSSTDTQYF. CDR3 nucleotide sequence: TGTGCCAGCAGCCAGGGAGTAAGATCTAGCACAGATACGCAGTATTTT.

The chain combines TRBV9 with TRBJ1-6, with D tentatively TRBD1 (6 bases). Trimming took off 4 bases at V and 8 bases at J, with 13 bases between the two ends. The CDR3 covers 14 residues. Per germline, CDR1 SGDLS and CDR2 YYNGEE. The CDR3 loop is CASSLRTDYSPLHF. The CDR3 DNA reads TGTGCCAGCAGCCTCCGGACAGATTATTCACCCCTCCACTTT.

The chain is built from TRBV28 and TRBJ1-2, with 7 bases aligning to TRBD1. The junction had 5 bases not matched to a gene; V was cut back by 8 bases and J by 5 bases. The length of the CDR3 is 12 residues. Germline V gene lookup returns CDR1 MDHEN and CDR2 SYDVKM. The DNA for the CDR3 is TGTGCCAGCGAAGGGGGCTGGTATGGCTACACCTTC. Its translation is CASEGGWYGYTF.

The chain couples TRBV5-1 to TRBJ2-1; 7 positions match TRBD2. Germline V gene lookup returns CDR1 SGHRS and CDR2 YFSETQ. V shed 3 bases and J 2 bases; nucleotides not matched to a gene: 5. CDR3 length equals 15 residues. Written as DNA, the CDR3 is TGCGCCAGCAGCTGGGAGGGAGAGCCCTACAATGAGCAGTTCTTC. Residues: CASSWEGEPYNEQFF.